These T cell receptor beta chains were read from a single sample in a study of blood T cells in healthy people across ages. TCRdb ran MiXCR on the 5' RACE reads and lists one entry per CDR3 protein. The sample consists of about 1,500,000 distinct CDR3 sequences, about 40% of them appearing once. Sequenced input: blood. The source of these receptors is a woman aged 18-30 years in good health. Both conserved end residues are part of each CDR3.

V gene	J gene	CDR3 protein
TRBV4-2	TRBJ2-3	CASSQERLTGSTDTQYF
TRBV20-1	TRBJ2-7	CSAPRTSAYEQYF
TRBV27	TRBJ2-1	CASTLSRAVGDNEQFF
TRBV4-2	TRBJ2-2	CASSHRAGDDTGELFF
TRBV20-1	TRBJ2-5	CSADHRNGEETQYF
TRBV12-3/TRBV12-4	TRBJ2-7	CASSLQTETGSSYEQYF
TRBV20-1	TRBJ2-5	CSAPDRETQYF
TRBV18	.	CASSPMGQDEQYF
TRBV10-3	TRBJ2-3	CAIRPGLVTDTQYF
TRBV6-1	TRBJ1-2	CASSERSITGNYGYTF
TRBV6-6	TRBJ1-2	CASRFGLLVPGYGYTF
TRBV4-2	TRBJ2-3	CASSQESGRRLAGGTDTQYF
TRBV9	TRBJ1-5	CASSVGAYQPQHF
TRBV18	TRBJ1-4	CASSPNRYEKLFF
TRBV3-1	TRBJ1-6	CASSHSGTGDSPLHF
TRBV12-3/TRBV12-4	.	CASSFPKDEDPKTYEQYF
TRBV6-6	TRBJ2-5	CASGREEETQYF
TRBV6-1	TRBJ1-2	CASSEGERDGYTF
TRBV6-6	TRBJ2-1	CASNLAGQGNNEQFF
TRBV4-2	TRBJ1-2	CASSQMGPLNYGYTF
TRBV7-2	TRBJ2-1	CASSLDGGLGEQFF
TRBV20-1	TRBJ1-2	CSAESGQRGAYVYGYTF
TRBV20-1	TRBJ2-1	CSASPGERGTYNEQFF
TRBV29-1	TRBJ1-2	CSVEDGGTDRVGYGYTF
TRBV9	TRBJ2-3	CASSPDSGVAGGRLDTQYF
TRBV6-5	TRBJ2-1	CASGGWTGMFNEQFF
TRBV29-1	TRBJ2-1	CSVLVVISYNEQFF
TRBV20-1	TRBJ2-1	CSAREWREEFF
TRBV25-1	TRBJ2-7	CASSEYFPGVSGDIYEQYF
TRBV11-2	TRBJ1-1	CASSLDPGGNTEAFF
TRBV6-1	TRBJ2-3	CASSEFVVAGNTQYF
TRBV24-1	TRBJ2-3	CATSDLGGNTQYF
TRBV20-1	TRBJ1-5	CSAVPGTGDQPQHF
TRBV29-1	TRBJ2-3	CSVEERLARNTDTQYF
TRBV28	TRBJ1-1	CASSFVVLAEESGTEAFF
TRBV20-1	TRBJ2-6	CSARRSSSGANVLTF
TRBV9	TRBJ1-6	CASSAENGANSPLHF
TRBV6-1	TRBJ1-1	CASSHPIGGGRANTEAFF
TRBV10-2	TRBJ1-5	CASRQGAGSNQPQHF
TRBV25-1	TRBJ2-5	CASSVAGGIQRETQYF
TRBV12-3/TRBV12-4	TRBJ2-7	CASSGTGPIYEQYF
TRBV5-1	TRBJ2-5	CASSLEVPDQETQYF
TRBV21-1	TRBJ1-4	CASSGEGQPATNEKLFF
TRBV5-1	TRBJ2-7	CASSLGRGAGGSYEQYF
TRBV12-3/TRBV12-4	TRBJ1-2	CASSPATLLGGYTF
TRBV4-2	TRBJ2-7	CASSQGLVSRVVYF
TRBV25-1	TRBJ2-1	CASSSQEGWSSYNEQFF
TRBV27	TRBJ1-6	CASSLESYQSGSPLHF
TRBV12-3/TRBV12-4	TRBJ2-5	CASRRRLAGGPSSYNEQYF
TRBV20-1	TRBJ2-3	CSACKDSSTDTQYF
TRBV10-3	TRBJ2-1	CAIKRYNEQFF
TRBV5-1	TRBJ2-1	CASSFTGIHNEQFF
TRBV3-1	TRBJ2-5	CASSLGPSEETQYF
TRBV30	TRBJ2-1	CAWRREVSSYNEQFF
TRBV28	TRBJ2-1	CASRKQVYNEQFF
TRBV7-9	TRBJ1-2	CASSGTGTYYGYTF
TRBV6-6	TRBJ1-2	CASSYRTGNGYTF
TRBV20-1	TRBJ2-3	CSARMVSGPRGYTQYF
TRBV12-3/TRBV12-4	TRBJ1-1	CASSFRDSAFF